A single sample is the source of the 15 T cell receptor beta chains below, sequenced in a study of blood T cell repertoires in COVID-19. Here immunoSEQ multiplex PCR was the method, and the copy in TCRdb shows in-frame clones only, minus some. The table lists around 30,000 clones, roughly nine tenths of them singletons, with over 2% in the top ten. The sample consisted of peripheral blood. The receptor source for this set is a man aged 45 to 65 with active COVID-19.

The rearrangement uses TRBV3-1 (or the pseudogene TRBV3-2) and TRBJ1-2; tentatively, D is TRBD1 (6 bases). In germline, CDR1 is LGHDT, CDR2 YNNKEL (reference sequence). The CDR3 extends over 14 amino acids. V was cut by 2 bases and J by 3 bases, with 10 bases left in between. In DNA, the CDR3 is TGTGCCAGCAGCCAATTGACAGGTGACTATGGCTACACCTTC. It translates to CASSQLTGDYGYTF.

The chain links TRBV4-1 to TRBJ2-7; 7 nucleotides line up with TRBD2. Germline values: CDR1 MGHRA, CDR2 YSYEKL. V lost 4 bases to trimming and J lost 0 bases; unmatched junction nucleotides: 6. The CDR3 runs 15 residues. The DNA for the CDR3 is TGCGCCAGCAGCCCCCAGCGGGGAAACTCCTACGAGCAGTACTTC. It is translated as CASSPQRGNSYEQYF.

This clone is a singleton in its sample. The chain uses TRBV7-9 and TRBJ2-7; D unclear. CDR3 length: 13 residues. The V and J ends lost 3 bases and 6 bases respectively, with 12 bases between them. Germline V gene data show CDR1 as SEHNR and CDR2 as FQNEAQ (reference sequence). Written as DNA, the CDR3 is TGTGCCAGCAGCTTCGTCCGATCGGGCGAGCAGTACTTC. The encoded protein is CASSFVRSGEQYF.

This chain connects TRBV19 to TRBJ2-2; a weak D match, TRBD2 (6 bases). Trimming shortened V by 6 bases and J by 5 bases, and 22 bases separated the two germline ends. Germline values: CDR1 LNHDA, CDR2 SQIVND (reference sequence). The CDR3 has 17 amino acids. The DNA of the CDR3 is TGTGCCAGTAGATCGGAGGGCGGAACCTACTGGACCGGGGAGCTGTTTTTT. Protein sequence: CASRSEGGTYWTGELFF. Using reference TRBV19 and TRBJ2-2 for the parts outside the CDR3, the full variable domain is DGGITQSPKYLFRKEGQNVTLSCEQNLNHDAMYWYRQDPGQGLRLIYYSQIVNDFQKGDIAEGYSVSREKKESFPLTVTSAQKNPTAFYLCASRSEGGTYWTGELFFGEGSRLTVL.

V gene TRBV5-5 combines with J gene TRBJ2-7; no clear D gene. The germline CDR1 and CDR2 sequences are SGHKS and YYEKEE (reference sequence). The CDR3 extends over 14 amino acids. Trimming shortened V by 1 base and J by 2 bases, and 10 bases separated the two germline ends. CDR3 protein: CASSLSATTYEQYF. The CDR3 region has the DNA TGTGCCAGCAGCTTGTCCGCCACTACCTACGAGCAGTACTTC.

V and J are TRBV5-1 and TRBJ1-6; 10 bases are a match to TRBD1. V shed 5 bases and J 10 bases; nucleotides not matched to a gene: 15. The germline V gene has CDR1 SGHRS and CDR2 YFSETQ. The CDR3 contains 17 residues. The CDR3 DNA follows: TGCGCCAGCAGAAGGATTGGGGACAGGGGTAGTCTATCACCCCTCCACTTT. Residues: CASRRIGDRGSLSPLHF. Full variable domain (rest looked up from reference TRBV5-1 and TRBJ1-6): KAGVTQTPRYLIKTRGQQVTLSCSPISGHRSVSWYQQTPGQGLQFLFEYFSETQRNKGNFPGRFSGRQFSNSRSEMNVSTLELGDSALYLCASRRIGDRGSLSPLHFGNGTRLTVT.

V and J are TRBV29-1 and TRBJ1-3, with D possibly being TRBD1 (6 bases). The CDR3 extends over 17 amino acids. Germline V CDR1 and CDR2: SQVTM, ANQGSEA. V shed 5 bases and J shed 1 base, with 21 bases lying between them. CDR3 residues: CSVTLQGRGSSGNTIYF. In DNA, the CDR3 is TGCAGCGTTACACTTCAGGGGCGAGGTAGTTCTGGAAACACCATATATTTT.

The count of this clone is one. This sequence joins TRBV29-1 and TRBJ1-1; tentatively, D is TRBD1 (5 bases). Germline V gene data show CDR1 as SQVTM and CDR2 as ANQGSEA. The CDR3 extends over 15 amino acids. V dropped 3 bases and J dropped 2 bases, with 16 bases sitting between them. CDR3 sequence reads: CSVEPRQTLNTEAFF. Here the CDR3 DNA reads TGCAGCGTTGAGCCGAGACAGACCCTAAACACTGAAGCTTTCTTT.

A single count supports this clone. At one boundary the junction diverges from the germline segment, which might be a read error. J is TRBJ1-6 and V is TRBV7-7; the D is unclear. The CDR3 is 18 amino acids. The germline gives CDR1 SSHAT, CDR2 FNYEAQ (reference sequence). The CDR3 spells CASSSPLVVAVPNSPLHF. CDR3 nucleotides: TGTGCTAGCAGCTCCCCTCTAGTAGTGGCCGTCCCCAATTCACCCCTCCACTTT.

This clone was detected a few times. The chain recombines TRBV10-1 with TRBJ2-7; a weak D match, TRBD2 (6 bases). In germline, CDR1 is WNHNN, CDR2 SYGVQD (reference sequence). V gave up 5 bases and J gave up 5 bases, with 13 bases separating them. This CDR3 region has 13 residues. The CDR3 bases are TGCGCCAGCAGTTCGGACTATGTCCACGAGCAGTACTTC. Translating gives CASSSDYVHEQYF.

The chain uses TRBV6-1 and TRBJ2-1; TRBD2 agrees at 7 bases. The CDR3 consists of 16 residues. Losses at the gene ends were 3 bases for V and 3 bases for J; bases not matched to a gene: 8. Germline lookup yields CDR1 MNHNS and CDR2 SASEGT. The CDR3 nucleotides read TGTGCCAGCAGTGATGACGGCGGGAGATACTACAATGAGCAGTTCTTC. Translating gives CASSDDGGRYYNEQFF.

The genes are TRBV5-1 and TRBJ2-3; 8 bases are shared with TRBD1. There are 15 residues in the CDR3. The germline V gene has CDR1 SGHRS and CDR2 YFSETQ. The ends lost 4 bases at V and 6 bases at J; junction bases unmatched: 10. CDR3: CASSNEAGGWDTQYF. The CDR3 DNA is TGCGCCAGCAGCAACGAAGCAGGGGGCTGGGATACGCAGTATTTT. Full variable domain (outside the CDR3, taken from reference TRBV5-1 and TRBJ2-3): KAGVTQTPRYLIKTRGQQVTLSCSPISGHRSVSWYQQTPGQGLQFLFEYFSETQRNKGNFPGRFSGRQFSNSRSEMNVSTLELGDSALYLCASSNEAGGWDTQYFGPGTRLTVL.

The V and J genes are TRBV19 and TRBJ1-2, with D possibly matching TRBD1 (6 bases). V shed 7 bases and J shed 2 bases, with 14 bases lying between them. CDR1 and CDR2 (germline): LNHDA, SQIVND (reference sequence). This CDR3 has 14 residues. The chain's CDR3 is CASTTGPQNYGYTF. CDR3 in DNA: TGTGCCAGTACTACAGGGCCCCAAAACTATGGCTACACCTTC.

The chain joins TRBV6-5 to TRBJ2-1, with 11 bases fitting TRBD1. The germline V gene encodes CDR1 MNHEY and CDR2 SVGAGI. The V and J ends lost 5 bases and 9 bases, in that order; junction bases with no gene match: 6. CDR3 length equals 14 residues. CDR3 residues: CASSRTGGGGEQFF. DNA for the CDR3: TGTGCCAGCAGTCGGACAGGGGGCGGCGGTGAGCAGTTCTTC.

The CDR3 region is CASSYRQGSQPQHF. The CDR3 bases are TGTGCCAGCAGTTATCGACAGGGGAGTCAGCCCCAGCATTTT. The chain has TRBV6-5 and TRBJ1-5, with 8 bases aligning to TRBD1. Germline V gene data show CDR1 as MNHEY and CDR2 as SVGAGI. This CDR3 is 14 amino acids long. V lost 3 bases, J lost 6 bases, and 4 bases stayed unmatched.